This entry concerns a single T cell receptor beta chain. The antigen is not known. This entry is derived from a study of post-analysis software for immune sequencing data. Libraries were made from TCR beta cDNA, and they carried unique molecular identifiers. Researchers reported 400,000 to 550,000 cDNA molecules coming from around 1 to 9.1 million T cells. TCRdb re-analysed the PCR reads in MiXCR, keeping a single row per CDR3 protein. The sample includes about 820,000 distinct CDR3 sequences, approximately 53% of them seen just once. The CDR3 totals 14 residues. Deletions cut 4 bases from V and 3 bases from J, with 11 bases between. Germline values: CDR1 SGHRS, CDR2 YFSETQ. Regarding the study as a whole: About 5 TRBV segments, including TRBV5-6, TRBV5-1 and TRBV20-1, were more frequent in patients than controls.

The chain uses TRBV5-1 and TRBJ2-1, with D perhaps TRBD1 (6 bases). This TCR derives from a girl aged 5-17 years with multiple sclerosis. The sequenced sample was blood. As DNA, the CDR3 is TGCGCCAGCAGCATGGACAGTTTCTACAATGAGCAGTTCTTC. Its translation: CASSMDSFYNEQFF.